Below are 29 T cell receptor beta chains sequenced from a single sample in a study of cytomegalovirus exposure and HLA in healthy donors. The PCR used 60 Vbeta and 13 Jbeta primers. The assay was immunoSEQ multiplex PCR, and TCRdb's table has in-frame clones only and misses some. In the table there are approximately 200,000 clones, roughly 85% of which are singletons. The sample consisted of PBMCs. The source of these receptors is a woman between 50 and 59 years old in good health and CMV-seronegative.

The chain uses TRBV7-2 and TRBJ1-5; TRBD1 matches at 7 bases. The CDR3 is made up of 17 amino acids. Germline CDR1 is SGHTA and CDR2 is FQGNSA. After removal of 1 base from V and 1 base from J, the junction contained 7 bases not matched to a gene. The CDR3 protein is CASSLEWGQISNQPQHF. The DNA for the CDR3 is TGTGCCAGCAGCTTAGAATGGGGACAGATAAGCAATCAGCCCCAGCATTTT.

The chain couples TRBV10-3 to TRBJ1-2; 10 bases match TRBD1. V gave up 5 bases and J gave up 8 bases; unmatched junction bases: 8. Germline CDR1 ENHRY, CDR2 SYGVKD. CDR3 length equals 14 residues. As DNA, the CDR3 is TGTGCCATCAGTCGACAGGGGGCTTTGCAGGGCTACACCTTC. This translates into CAISRQGALQGYTF.

V is TRBV6-5 and J is TRBJ1-1; 12 bases agree with TRBD1. In germline, CDR1 is MNHEY, CDR2 SVGAGI. This CDR3 contains 14 residues. J gave up 4 bases and V 6 bases, and 3 bases lay outside the gene matches. Here the CDR3 DNA reads TGTGCCAGCAGATCGGGACAGGGGGCCACTGAAGCTTTCTTT. This sequence encodes CASRSGQGATEAFF.

This chain uses TRBV9 with TRBJ2-5; TRBD2 aligns across 7 bases. V was clipped by 3 bases and J by 3 bases; unmatched bases: 8. The CDR3 covers 15 residues. The germline V gene has CDR1 SGDLS and CDR2 YYNGEE. The CDR3 DNA is TGTGCCAGCAGCGCACATACTAGCGCCGAAGAGACCCAGTACTTC. It translates to CASSAHTSAEETQYF. The entire variable domain, with the rest obtained from reference TRBV9 and TRBJ2-5, is as follows: DSGVTQTPKHLITATGQRVTLRCSPRSGDLSVYWYQQSLDQGLQFLIQYYNGEERAKGNILERFSAQQFPDLHSELNLSSLELGDSALYFCASSAHTSAEETQYFGPGTRLLVL.

The rearrangement joins TRBV7-6 to TRBJ1-2; possibly TRBD1 for D (5 bases). V lost 5 bases and J 0 bases, leaving 13 bases between the germline ends. There are 15 residues in the CDR3. Germline V gene lookup returns CDR1 SGHVS and CDR2 FNYEAQ. CDR3 nucleotide sequence: TGTGCCAGCAGCCTTGTGGACATCACTAACTATGGCTACACCTTC. This sequence encodes CASSLVDITNYGYTF.

This clone was detected only a few times. The V gene is TRBV15, the J gene TRBJ2-2, with D tentatively TRBD2 (5 bases). The CDR3 contains 17 residues. V lost 9 bases, J lost 3 bases, and 23 bases lay in between. The germline gives CDR1 LNHNV, CDR2 YYDKDF (reference sequence). The CDR3 spells CATGTRRMGLDTGELFF. The DNA for the CDR3 is TGTGCCACAGGCACTAGAAGAATGGGGTTGGACACCGGGGAGCTGTTTTTT.

The rearrangement uses TRBV28 and TRBJ2-5; maybe TRBD2 (5 bases). The germline V and J ends were trimmed by 8 bases and 5 bases, with 12 bases remaining between them. The CDR3 has 12 amino acids. Germline V gene lookup returns CDR1 MDHEN and CDR2 SYDVKM. The CDR3 protein is CASRGTLETQYF. Here the CDR3 DNA reads TGTGCCAGCCGGGGAACCTTGGAGACCCAGTACTTC. The full variable domain, rest sourced from reference TRBV28 and TRBJ2-5, is DVKVTQSSRYLVKRTGEKVFLECVQDMDHENMFWYRQDPGLGLRLIYFSYDVKMKEKGDIPEGYSVSREKKERFSLILESASTNQTSMYLCASRGTLETQYFGPGTRLLVL.

The rearrangement joins TRBV27 to TRBJ2-3; 8 bases fit TRBD2. The CDR3 is 16 residues long. Unmatched junction bases numbered 16, after V lost 5 bases and J lost 9 bases. Germline loops: CDR1 MNHEY, CDR2 SMNVEV (reference sequence). CDR3 amino acids: CASSPFYSGKLYTQYF. DNA for the CDR3: TGTGCCAGCAGTCCGTTCTATAGCGGGAAGTTGTACACGCAGTATTTT.

This clone was counted a few times. The chain carries TRBV27 and TRBJ2-7; possibly TRBD1 for D (5 bases). The CDR3 totals 18 residues. From germline, CDR1 is MNHEY and CDR2 SMNVEV (reference sequence). The V end was cut by 7 bases, the J end by 2 bases, with 27 bases between. Here the CDR3 reads CASILPQGSSTTAYEQYF. CDR3 nucleotides: TGTGCCAGCATCTTACCTCAGGGCAGCTCAACGACGGCCTACGAGCAGTACTTC.

The J gene is TRBJ2-1, the V gene TRBV11-2; tentative D call: TRBD1 (5 bases). In germline, CDR1 is SGHAT, CDR2 FQNNGV. The CDR3 length is 18 residues. The V end was cut by 3 bases, the J end by 0 bases, with 18 bases between. The CDR3 nucleotides read TGTGCCAGCAGCTTGTCGACAGACCAACCGATCTCCTACAATGAGCAGTTCTTC. Its translation: CASSLSTDQPISYNEQFF.

The chain joins TRBV2 to TRBJ2-1; weak D call: TRBD2 (6 bases). CDR3 length equals 17 residues. Trimming removed 6 bases from V and 0 bases from J, with 18 bases in between. Germline V gene sequence: CDR1 SNHLY, CDR2 FYNNEI. CDR3 in amino acids: CASRREAGLSSYNEQFF. The CDR3 DNA is TGTGCCAGCAGGAGAGAAGCGGGTCTCAGCTCCTACAATGAGCAGTTCTTC.

The chain links TRBV18 to TRBJ1-2; D is possibly TRBD1 (5 bases). Germline V gene sequence: CDR1 KGHSH, CDR2 LQKENI. With 3 bases removed from V and 6 bases from J, the gap between germline ends came to 5 bases. This CDR3 has 11 residues. The CDR3 DNA follows: TGTGCCAGCTCACCCAGGGATGGCTACACCTTC. This gives the protein CASSPRDGYTF.

V and J are TRBV19 and TRBJ2-7; D not certain. The CDR3 is 13 residues long. V was cut by 3 bases and J by 1 base, with 7 bases left in between. CDR1 and CDR2 from the germline V gene are LNHDA and SQIVND (reference sequence). CDR3 in DNA: TGTGCCAGTAGTATTGGCAGATCCTACGAGCAGTACTTC. Translating it yields CASSIGRSYEQYF.

The V call is TRBV6-1, the J call TRBJ2-3; 13 bases agree with TRBD2. The length of the CDR3 is 17 residues. CDR1 and CDR2 (germline): MNHNS, SASEGT. The J segment lost 6 bases and the V segment lost 2 bases, leaving 8 bases of the junction unmatched. CDR3 amino acids: CASSEMKLAGGQDTQYF. In DNA, the CDR3 is TGTGCCAGCAGTGAAATGAAACTAGCGGGGGGGCAGGATACGCAGTATTTT.

The rearrangement uses TRBV7-9 and TRBJ2-5; D perhaps matches TRBD1 (6 bases). The last part of the DNA fits TRBJ2-7 better; the J call may be wrong. Looked up from germline, CDR1 is SEHNR and CDR2 is FQNEAQ (reference sequence). The CDR3 totals 16 residues. The CDR3 region is CASSSDRDTHSYEQYF. The CDR3 region has the DNA TGTGCCAGCAGCTCTGACCGGGACACTCACTCCTACGAGCAGTACTTC.

The table lists this clone with a few counts. The gene calls are TRBV7-9 and TRBJ2-2; D ambiguous. Germline V gene sequence: CDR1 SEHNR, CDR2 FQNEAQ (reference sequence). The CDR3 extends over 11 amino acids. The ends were cut back, 4 bases at V and 7 bases at J, with 4 bases in the middle. The chain's CDR3 is CASSSSGELFF. The CDR3 DNA reads as TGTGCCAGCAGCTCCAGCGGGGAGCTGTTTTTT.

The chain recombines TRBV7-7 with TRBJ2-5, with a possible D match to TRBD2 (6 bases). The CDR3 consists of 14 residues. Germline lookup yields CDR1 SSHAT and CDR2 FNYEAQ (reference sequence). The V end lost 2 bases, the J end lost 6 bases, and 13 bases lay between the germline ends. CDR3 residues: CASSLSPGEQTQYF. CDR3 DNA sequence: TGTGCCAGCAGCTTATCCCCGGGAGAACAGACCCAGTACTTC.

The CDR3 loop reads CAWSHSYEQYF. CDR3 coding DNA: TGTGCCTGGAGCCACTCCTACGAGCAGTACTTC. This chain connects TRBV30 to TRBJ2-7; D gene uncertain. V was trimmed by 3 bases and J by 0 bases, leaving 3 bases between them. The CDR3 runs 11 residues. The germline CDR1 and CDR2 sequences are GTSNPN and SVGIG (reference sequence).

The chain couples TRBV10-3 to TRBJ1-5; D may be TRBD1 (6 bases). The V gene lost 6 bases and the J gene lost 0 bases, with 6 bases spanning the gap. This CDR3 is built from 13 residues. Germline loops: CDR1 ENHRY, CDR2 SYGVKD. This CDR3 is CAIRQGSNQPQHF. The DNA of the CDR3 is TGTGCCATCAGACAGGGTAGCAATCAGCCCCAGCATTTT.

The V and J genes are TRBV28 and TRBJ2-5; 12 nucleotides align to TRBD2. V dropped 4 bases and J dropped 4; count of bases not matched to a gene: 7. In germline, CDR1 is MDHEN, CDR2 SYDVKM. CDR3 size: 16 residues. The CDR3 coding sequence is TGTGCCAGCAGTTCGGAGACTAGCGGGAGAAGAGAGACCCAGTACTTC. Its translation: CASSSETSGRRETQYF.

V and J are TRBV6-1 and TRBJ2-1, with 8 bases matching TRBD2. The CDR3 is 13 residues long. Germline CDR1 MNHNS, CDR2 SASEGT. The V and J ends lost 3 bases and 13 bases, in that order; junction bases with no gene match: 8. This chain's CDR3 is CASSEEGLGVQFF. The CDR3 bases are TGTGCCAGCAGTGAGGAGGGACTAGGCGTCCAGTTCTTC.

This clone was observed a single time. The CDR3 DNA follows: TGTGCCAGCAGCCCCCGACAGGGGTGGGGGAACTATGGCTACACCTTC. This sequence encodes CASSPRQGWGNYGYTF. The rearrangement joins TRBV5-6 to TRBJ1-2; 8 positions agree with TRBD1. V trimming: 4 bases; J trimming: 2 bases; junction bases outside the gene matches: 10. The CDR3 totals 16 residues. Germline V gene lookup returns CDR1 SGHDT and CDR2 YYEEEE.

This clone appeared a few times. The chain uses TRBV29-1 and TRBJ1-1; D unclear. CDR3 length: 12 residues. V lost 8 bases and J 8 bases, leaving 18 bases between the germline ends. Germline-derived CDR1 and CDR2 are SQVTM and ANQGSEA. The CDR3 reads CSMDGNGPEAFF. In DNA form, the CDR3 reads TGCAGCATGGACGGGAATGGGCCCGAAGCTTTCTTT.

The chain recombines TRBV7-9 with TRBJ2-5; 9 bases match TRBD2. The J call may be mistaken, given a closer DNA end match to TRBJ2-7. Germline V CDR1 and CDR2: SEHNR, FQNEAQ (reference sequence). The CDR3 length is 14 residues. The CDR3 DNA is TGTGCCAGCAGCTTCGGCGGGAGGGCCTACGAGCAGTACTTC. Protein: CASSFGGRAYEQYF.

The chain recombines TRBV28 with TRBJ1-5; possible D gene TRBD1, 5 bases. The V gene lost 5 bases and the J gene lost 0 bases, with 17 bases spanning the gap. The CDR3 is 17 residues long. Germline lookup yields CDR1 MDHEN and CDR2 SYDVKM. CDR3 sequence (DNA): TGTGCCAGCAGTCCCCACTGGGGGGACGATAGCAATCAGCCCCAGCATTTT. Its protein is CASSPHWGDDSNQPQHF.

The chain has TRBV18 and TRBJ2-3; perhaps TRBD1 as D (6 bases). Germline loops: CDR1 KGHSH, CDR2 LQKENI. Trimming removed 4 bases at V and 2 bases at J, with 16 bases between. The CDR3 has 16 amino acids. Written as DNA, the CDR3 is TGTGCCAGCTCACTTTTTGGACAGACTATCACAGATACGCAGTATTTT. Translation: CASSLFGQTITDTQYF.

The rearrangement uses TRBV30 and TRBJ1-6; D is ambiguous. V lost 0 bases, J lost 8 bases, and 8 bases lay in between. Per the germline V gene, CDR1 is GTSNPN and CDR2 is SVGIG (reference sequence). This CDR3 comprises 13 residues. The CDR3 here is CAWSVRVDSPLHF. CDR3 DNA sequence: TGTGCCTGGAGTGTACGGGTTGATTCACCCCTCCACTTT.

This rearrangement joins TRBV6-5 to TRBJ2-3, with 7 bases matching TRBD2. Looked up from germline, CDR1 is MNHEY and CDR2 is SVGAGI. CDR3 length equals 13 residues. The CDR3 DNA sequence: TGTCAAGCGGGCGGGAGAGGGCCAGATACGCAGTATTTT. Translating gives CQAGGRGPDTQYF.

The rearrangement uses TRBV28 and TRBJ1-5; D is possibly TRBD1 (6 bases). V lost 5 bases, J lost 6 bases, and 17 bases lay in between. Germline CDR1 MDHEN, CDR2 SYDVKM. CDR3 length equals 15 residues. The CDR3 DNA is TGTGCCAGCAGTCCTCCTCGGGGGGCGGGTCAGCCCCAGCATTTT. As protein: CASSPPRGAGQPQHF.